This T cell receptor (beta chain) was observed in a study of shared T cell receptors in the human thymus. The protocol was immunoSEQ multiplex PCR, while the TCRdb copy is restricted to in-frame clones and leaves out a portion. In the table there are approximately 660,000 clones, approximately 87% of which are singletons. Trimming cost V 4 bases and J 4 bases; bases outside gene matches: 7. Germline CDR1 is SGHDT and CDR2 is YYEEEE. The length of the CDR3 is 14 residues. These data were also filed under a second study, of human thymus T cells.

The chain employs TRBV5-6 and TRBJ2-7; TRBD2 matches 8 bases. The specimen was thymocytes. The sequence was obtained from a boy younger than two with a congenital heart defect. The DNA of the CDR3 is TGTGCCAGCAGCCGAGCGGGAGACAGGTACGAGCAGTACTTC. It translates to CASSRAGDRYEQYF.